This T cell receptor beta chain derives from a study of shared clonotypes between healthy human individuals. The wider study: Donors consisted of a couple of women and three men between 18 and 49. General study results and limits: Several donors showed sharing of around 5% of naive CD4 clonotypes.

The germline gives CDR1 SGDLS, CDR2 YYNGEE. V was pared by 4 bases and J by 7 bases, with 11 bases between. The CDR3 is 13 residues long. Every subset's genomic DNA went evenly onto several immunoSEQ plates. TCRdb's table, derived via immunoSEQ multiplex PCR, lists solely in-frame clones and lacks some. In the table there are approximately 640,000 clones, around 91% of which are singletons. CD8 memory was a combination that joined CD45RO+ cells with CCR7-negative CD45RA+ TemRA cells. Concerning this clone: Its antigen is currently unknown.

The chain links TRBV9 to TRBJ2-2, with a tentative D call TRBD2 (5 bases). The sample comprised memory CD8+ T cells from PBMCs. Subset here: CD45RO+ cells pooled with CCR7-negative TemRA cells. The sequence came from a man younger than 35 in good health. Some clones in this sample may be carry-over from other donors' samples. CDR3 region: CASSQTTSGELFF. The CDR3 coding sequence is TGTGCCAGCAGCCAAACTACTAGCGGGGAGCTGTTTTTT.